The 18 T cell receptor beta chains presented below share a single source sample, sequenced in a study of T cells in localized non-small cell lung cancer. The data were produced by immunoSEQ multiplex PCR, yet TCRdb's version contains in-frame clones alone and is incomplete. The sample shows tens of thousands of clones, roughly 86% of them seen only once. The source material was peripheral blood, sampled before any cancer treatment. These receptors were collected from a man aged 40-75 years with stage I squamous cell lung carcinoma.

The chain is built from TRBV27 and TRBJ2-1; D call uncertain. The CDR3 contains 12 residues. The V and J ends lost 7 bases and 6 bases respectively, with 10 bases between them. Germline V lookup: CDR1 MNHEY, CDR2 SMNVEV (reference sequence). CDR3 bases: TGTGCCAGCACCACACCCCCCAATGAGCAGTTCTTC. It codes for CASTTPPNEQFF.

This chain uses TRBV7-9 with TRBJ1-4; D perhaps matches TRBD1 (6 bases). Trimming left V 0 bases short and J 4 bases short, with 9 bases between. Germline V gives CDR1 SEHNR, CDR2 FQNEAQ (reference sequence). The CDR3 sequence is 15 residues long. The CDR3: CASSLAHRVNEKLFF. CDR3 in DNA: TGTGCCAGCAGCTTAGCGCACAGGGTTAATGAAAAACTGTTTTTT.

The chain couples TRBV2 to TRBJ1-5; weak D call: TRBD1 (5 bases). V lost 3 bases to trimming and J lost 7 bases, with 13 bases between them. Germline V gene data show CDR1 as SNHLY and CDR2 as FYNNEI. The CDR3 totals 14 residues. DNA of the CDR3: TGTGCCAGCAGTGAGAGGCAGGGAGTACAGCCCCAGCATTTT. Its translation: CASSERQGVQPQHF.

The gene calls are TRBV28 and TRBJ1-6; a weak D match, TRBD1 (5 bases). Per the germline V gene, CDR1 is MDHEN and CDR2 is SYDVKM. Deletions cut 5 bases from V and 9 bases from J, with 17 bases between. The CDR3 consists of 15 residues. The CDR3 DNA reads as TGTGCCAGCAGTCCCTGGGGAGAGGGGAGTTCACCCCTCCACTTT. Translating it yields CASSPWGEGSSPLHF.

J is TRBJ1-2 and V is TRBV27; D may be TRBD1 (6 bases). The V end was cut by 6 bases, the J end by 0 bases, with 14 bases between. CDR3 length equals 15 residues. Germline CDR1 is MNHEY and CDR2 is SMNVEV (reference sequence). CDR3 in amino acids: CASRLRDTANYGYTF. In nucleotides, the CDR3 is TGTGCCAGCAGACTAAGGGACACAGCTAACTATGGCTACACCTTC.

The chain combines TRBV6-1 with TRBJ2-7; D call uncertain. In germline, CDR1 is MNHNS, CDR2 SASEGT. Trimming took off 5 bases at V and 3 bases at J, with 2 bases between the two ends. This CDR3 region has 10 residues. DNA of the CDR3: TGTGCCAGCAGTAACTACGAGCAGTACTTC. Translating gives CASSNYEQYF.

The V gene is TRBV5-4, the J gene TRBJ1-1; 7 bases line up with TRBD1. Germline-derived CDR1 and CDR2 are SGHNT and YYREEE (reference sequence). The CDR3 spans 16 residues. Germline trimming cut 4 bases from V and 7 bases from J; bases unmatched to any gene: 16. This chain's CDR3 is CASSTKEGAPFHEAFF. CDR3 bases: TGTGCCAGCAGCACAAAGGAGGGGGCGCCATTTCATGAAGCTTTCTTT.

V gene TRBV11-2 combines with J gene TRBJ1-3; D possibly corresponds to TRBD1 (6 bases). The CDR3 consists of 16 residues. The V end lost 1 base, the J end lost 4 bases, and 14 bases lay between the germline ends. The germline V gene has CDR1 SGHAT and CDR2 FQNNGV. The CDR3 loop reads CASSLVAGAEGNTIYF. In DNA form, the CDR3 reads TGTGCCAGCAGCTTAGTAGCGGGGGCAGAGGGAAACACCATATATTTT.

This rearrangement joins TRBV5-1 to TRBJ1-6, with 7 nucleotides matching TRBD1. CDR3 length: 14 amino acids. In germline, CDR1 is SGHRS, CDR2 YFSETQ. Trimming took 4 bases from V and 8 from J; bases not matched to a gene: 6. The CDR3 protein is CASSTTGEDSPLHF. Written as DNA, the CDR3 is TGCGCCAGCAGCACAACAGGGGAAGATTCACCCCTCCACTTT. Looking up the rest from reference TRBV5-1 and TRBJ1-6 gives the full variable domain: KAGVTQTPRYLIKTRGQQVTLSCSPISGHRSVSWYQQTPGQGLQFLFEYFSETQRNKGNFPGRFSGRQFSNSRSEMNVSTLELGDSALYLCASSTTGEDSPLHFGNGTRLTVT.

This chain uses TRBV7-3 with TRBJ2-3, with D perhaps matching TRBD2 (5 bases). The germline V gene encodes CDR1 SGHTA and CDR2 FQGTGA. CDR3 length equals 13 residues. V was cut by 5 bases and J by 5 bases, with 11 bases left in between. CDR3 in amino acids: CASSQRTQDTQYF. In DNA, the CDR3 is TGTGCCAGCAGCCAACGGACTCAAGATACGCAGTATTTT.

The rearrangement uses TRBV7-9 and TRBJ1-1; D is ambiguous. V lost 0 bases to trimming and J lost 7 bases, with 15 bases between them. This CDR3 is 15 amino acids long. Per germline, CDR1 SEHNR and CDR2 FQNEAQ (reference sequence). CDR3 DNA sequence: TGTGCCAGCAGCTTAGCACTGGCAGAAGCGGGTGAAGCTTTCTTT. Its protein product is CASSLALAEAGEAFF.

This clone showed up just a few times. V gene TRBV5-6 combines with J gene TRBJ1-6; the match to TRBD1 covers 9 bases. Germline CDR1 and CDR2: SGHDT and YYEEEE. The CDR3 contains 15 residues. V lost 0 bases to trimming and J lost 12 bases; unmatched junction nucleotides: 7. CDR3 coding DNA: TGTGCCAGCAGCTTGGTGGAGGGACAGGGCAGACCCCTCCACTTT. Protein product: CASSLVEGQGRPLHF.

This chain joins TRBV28 and TRBJ1-5; D is unclear. The CDR3 is 13 amino acids. The germline V and J ends were trimmed by 1 base and 4 bases, with 5 bases remaining between them. In germline, CDR1 is MDHEN, CDR2 SYDVKM. CDR3: CASSLSGNQPQHF. CDR3 bases: TGTGCCAGCAGTTTATCAGGAAATCAGCCCCAGCATTTT.

In its sample, this clone was seen a few times. The V gene is TRBV6-6, the J gene TRBJ2-3; no reliable D call. The CDR3 has 15 residues. The V end was cut by 8 bases, the J end by 0 bases, with 15 bases between. Germline CDR1 is MNHNY and CDR2 is SVGAGI (reference sequence). This chain's CDR3 is CASLDPVTSTDTQYF. The DNA for the CDR3 is TGTGCCAGCCTCGATCCAGTAACTAGCACAGATACGCAGTATTTT.

The chain links TRBV19 to TRBJ1-3; D is possibly TRBD1 (6 bases). Germline-derived CDR1 and CDR2 are LNHDA and SQIVND (reference sequence). V lost 3 bases to trimming and J lost 0 bases, with 15 bases between them. This CDR3 spans 17 amino acids. The CDR3 sequence: CASSMQIGGISGNTIYF. The CDR3 nucleotides read TGTGCCAGTAGTATGCAAATCGGGGGCATCTCTGGAAACACCATATATTTT. Using reference TRBV19 and TRBJ1-3 for the parts outside the CDR3, the full variable domain is DGGITQSPKYLFRKEGQNVTLSCEQNLNHDAMYWYRQDPGQGLRLIYYSQIVNDFQKGDIAEGYSVSREKKESFPLTVTSAQKNPTAFYLCASSMQIGGISGNTIYFGEGSWLTVV.

This clone was recorded a few times. The CDR3 reads CASSLPFRRGHGYTF. Here the CDR3 DNA reads TGTGCCAGCAGCCTACCTTTCCGAAGGGGACATGGCTACACCTTC. This rearrangement joins TRBV9 to TRBJ1-2; D perhaps matches TRBD1 (5 bases). V gave up 4 bases and J gave up 6 bases, with 19 bases separating them. The CDR3 totals 15 residues. Per germline, CDR1 SGDLS and CDR2 YYNGEE.

V is TRBV19 and J is TRBJ2-1; 10 bases are shared with TRBD1. This CDR3 region has 17 residues. Trimming cost V 5 bases and J 5 bases; bases outside gene matches: 12. The germline V gene encodes CDR1 LNHDA and CDR2 SQIVND (reference sequence). CDR3 nucleotide sequence: TGTGCCAGTAGTCCCCTAGACAGGGGGCGACGAAACAATGAGCAGTTCTTC. Translating it yields CASSPLDRGRRNNEQFF.

The chain has TRBV25-1 and TRBJ1-2; 7 bases align to TRBD1. The CDR3 covers 14 residues. Trimming cost V 5 bases and J 5 bases; bases outside gene matches: 8. The germline CDR1 and CDR2 sequences are MGHDK and SYGVNS. CDR3 sequence (DNA): TGTGCCAGCAGTTACCCGGGACAGAAGTATGGCTACACCTTC. Encoded protein: CASSYPGQKYGYTF.